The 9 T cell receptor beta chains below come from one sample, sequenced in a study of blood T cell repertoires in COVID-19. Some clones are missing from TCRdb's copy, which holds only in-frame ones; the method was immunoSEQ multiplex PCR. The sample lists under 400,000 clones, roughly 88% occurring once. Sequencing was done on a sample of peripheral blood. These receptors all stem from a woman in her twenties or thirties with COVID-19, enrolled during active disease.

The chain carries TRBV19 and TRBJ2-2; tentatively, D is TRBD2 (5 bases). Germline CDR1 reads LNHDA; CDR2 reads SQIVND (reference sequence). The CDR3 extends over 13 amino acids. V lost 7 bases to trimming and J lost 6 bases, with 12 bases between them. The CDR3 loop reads CASNPTNSGELFF. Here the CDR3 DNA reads TGTGCCAGTAACCCGACTAACTCCGGGGAGCTGTTTTTT.

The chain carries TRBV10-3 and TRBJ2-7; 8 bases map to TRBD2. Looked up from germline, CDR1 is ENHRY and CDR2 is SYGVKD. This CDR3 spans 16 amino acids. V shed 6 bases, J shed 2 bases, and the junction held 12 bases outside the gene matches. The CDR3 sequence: CAISQVASGPTYEQYF. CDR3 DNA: TGTGCCATCAGCCAGGTGGCTAGCGGGCCCACCTACGAGCAGTACTTC.

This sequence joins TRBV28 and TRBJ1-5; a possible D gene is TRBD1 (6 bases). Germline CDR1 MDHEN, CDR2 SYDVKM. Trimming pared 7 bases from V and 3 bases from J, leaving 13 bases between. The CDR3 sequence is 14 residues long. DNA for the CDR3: TGTGCCAGCATCAACGGGGGGCCCAATCAGCCCCAGCATTTT. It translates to CASINGGPNQPQHF.

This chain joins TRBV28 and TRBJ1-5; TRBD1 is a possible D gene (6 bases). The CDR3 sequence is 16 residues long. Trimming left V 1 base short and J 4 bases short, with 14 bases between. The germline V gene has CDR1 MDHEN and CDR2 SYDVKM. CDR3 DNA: TGTGCCAGCAGTTTATTTCCAGGGGCGTTAAATCAGCCCCAGCATTTT. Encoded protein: CASSLFPGALNQPQHF.

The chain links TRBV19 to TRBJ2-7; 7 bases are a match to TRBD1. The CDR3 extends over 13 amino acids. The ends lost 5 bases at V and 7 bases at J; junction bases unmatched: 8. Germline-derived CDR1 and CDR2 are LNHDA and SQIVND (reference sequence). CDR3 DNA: TGTGCCAGTAGTCCCGGGACAGTCGGGGAGCAGTACTTC. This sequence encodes CASSPGTVGEQYF.

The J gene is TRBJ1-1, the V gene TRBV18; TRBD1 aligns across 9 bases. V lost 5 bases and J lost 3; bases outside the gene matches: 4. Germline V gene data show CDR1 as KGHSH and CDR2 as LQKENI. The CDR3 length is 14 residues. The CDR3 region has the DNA TGTGCCAGCTCATCGCGACAGGGGGACACTGAAGCTTTCTTT. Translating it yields CASSSRQGDTEAFF.

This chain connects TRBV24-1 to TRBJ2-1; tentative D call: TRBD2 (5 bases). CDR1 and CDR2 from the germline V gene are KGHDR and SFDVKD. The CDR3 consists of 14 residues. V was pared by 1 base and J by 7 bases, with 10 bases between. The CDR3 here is CATSDFRGGNEQFF. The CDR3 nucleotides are TGTGCCACCAGTGATTTCCGCGGAGGTAATGAGCAGTTCTTC.

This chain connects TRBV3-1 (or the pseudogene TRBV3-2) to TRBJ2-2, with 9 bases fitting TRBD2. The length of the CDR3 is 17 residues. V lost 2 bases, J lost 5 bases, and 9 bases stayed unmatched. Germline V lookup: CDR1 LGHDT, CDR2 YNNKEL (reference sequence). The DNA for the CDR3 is TGTGCCAGCAGCCAAACCGGCGGGAGGGCCGGGACCGGGGAGCTGTTTTTT. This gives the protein CASSQTGGRAGTGELFF.

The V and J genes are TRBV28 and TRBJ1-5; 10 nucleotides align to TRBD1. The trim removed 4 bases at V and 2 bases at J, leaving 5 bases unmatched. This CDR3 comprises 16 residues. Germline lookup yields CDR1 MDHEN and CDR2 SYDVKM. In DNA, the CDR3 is TGTGCCAGCAGTTACCCGACAGGGGGCGGCAATCAGCCCCAGCATTTT. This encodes CASSYPTGGGNQPQHF. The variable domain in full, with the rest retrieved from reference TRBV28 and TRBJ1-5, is DVKVTQSSRYLVKRTGEKVFLECVQDMDHENMFWYRQDPGLGLRLIYFSYDVKMKEKGDIPEGYSVSREKKERFSLILESASTNQTSMYLCASSYPTGGGNQPQHFGDGTRLSIL.